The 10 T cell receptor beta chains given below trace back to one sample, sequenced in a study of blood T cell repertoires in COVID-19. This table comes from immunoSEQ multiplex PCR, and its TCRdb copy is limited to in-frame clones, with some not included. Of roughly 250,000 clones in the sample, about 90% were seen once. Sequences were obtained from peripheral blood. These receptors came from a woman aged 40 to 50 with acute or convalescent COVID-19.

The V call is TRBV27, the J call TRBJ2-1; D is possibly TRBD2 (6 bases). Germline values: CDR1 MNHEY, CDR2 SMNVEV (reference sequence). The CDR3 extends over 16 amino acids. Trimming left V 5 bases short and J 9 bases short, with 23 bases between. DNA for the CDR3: TGTGCCAGCAGTCCCGGGGCGGGCGGGGCGGGAATTGAGCAGTTCTTC. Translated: CASSPGAGGAGIEQFF.

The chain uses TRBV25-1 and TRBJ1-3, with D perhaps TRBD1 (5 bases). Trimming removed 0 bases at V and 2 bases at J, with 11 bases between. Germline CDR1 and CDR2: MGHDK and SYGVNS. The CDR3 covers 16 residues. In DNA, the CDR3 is TGTGCCAGCAGTGAATATTTCGGGGGTACTGGAAACACCATATATTTT. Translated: CASSEYFGGTGNTIYF.

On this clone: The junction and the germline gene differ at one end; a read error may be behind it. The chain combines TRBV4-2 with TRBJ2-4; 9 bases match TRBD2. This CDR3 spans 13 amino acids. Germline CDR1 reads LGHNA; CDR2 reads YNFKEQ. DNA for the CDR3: TGTGCCAGCAGACAAGATAGCGGGGGCATTCAGTACTTC. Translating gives CASRQDSGGIQYF.

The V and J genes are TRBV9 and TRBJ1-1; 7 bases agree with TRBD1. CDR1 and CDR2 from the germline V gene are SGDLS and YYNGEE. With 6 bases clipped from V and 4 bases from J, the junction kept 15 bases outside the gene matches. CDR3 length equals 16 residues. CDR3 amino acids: CASNRADRVGSTEAFF. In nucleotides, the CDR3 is TGTGCCAGCAACCGAGCCGACAGGGTAGGGAGCACTGAAGCTTTCTTT.

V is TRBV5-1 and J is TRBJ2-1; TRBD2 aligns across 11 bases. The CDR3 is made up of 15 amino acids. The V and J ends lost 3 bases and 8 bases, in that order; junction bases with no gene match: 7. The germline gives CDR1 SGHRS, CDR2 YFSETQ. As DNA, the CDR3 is TGCGCCAGCAGCTATAGCGGGGGGGTGTTCGATGAGCAGTTCTTC. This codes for CASSYSGGVFDEQFF.

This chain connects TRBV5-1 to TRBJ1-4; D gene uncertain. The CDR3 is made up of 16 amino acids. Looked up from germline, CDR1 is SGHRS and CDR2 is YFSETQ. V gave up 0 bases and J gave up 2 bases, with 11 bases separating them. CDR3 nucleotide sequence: TGCGCCAGCAGCTTGGTAGCGGCGGGGACTAATGAAAAACTGTTTTTT. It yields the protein CASSLVAAGTNEKLFF.

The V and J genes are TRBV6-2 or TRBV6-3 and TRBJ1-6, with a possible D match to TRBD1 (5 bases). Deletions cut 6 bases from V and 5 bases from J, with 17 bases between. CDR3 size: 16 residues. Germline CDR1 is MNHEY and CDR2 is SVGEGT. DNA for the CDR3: TGTGCCAGCAGCCCTATCGCGACAGTCAATAATTCACCCCTCCACTTT. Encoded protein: CASSPIATVNNSPLHF.

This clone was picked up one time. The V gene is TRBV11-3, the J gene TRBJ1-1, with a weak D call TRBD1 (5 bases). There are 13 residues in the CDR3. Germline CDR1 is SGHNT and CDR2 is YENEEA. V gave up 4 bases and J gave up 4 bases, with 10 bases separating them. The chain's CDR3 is CASSWGVRTEAFF. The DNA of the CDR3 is TGTGCCAGCAGCTGGGGGGTTCGCACTGAAGCTTTCTTT.

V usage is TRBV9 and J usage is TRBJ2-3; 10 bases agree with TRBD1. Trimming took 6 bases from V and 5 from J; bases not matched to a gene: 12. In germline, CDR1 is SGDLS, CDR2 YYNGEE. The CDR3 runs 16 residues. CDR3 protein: CASTSEGQGVRDTQYF. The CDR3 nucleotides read TGTGCCAGCACCTCAGAAGGACAGGGGGTGAGAGATACGCAGTATTTT.

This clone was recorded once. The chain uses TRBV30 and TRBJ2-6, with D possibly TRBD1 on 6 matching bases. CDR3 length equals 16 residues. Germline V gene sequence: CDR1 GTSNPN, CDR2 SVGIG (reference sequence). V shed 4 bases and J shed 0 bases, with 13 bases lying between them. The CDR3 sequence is CAWKQGTFSGANVLTF. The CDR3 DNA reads TGTGCCTGGAAACAGGGTACTTTCTCTGGGGCCAACGTCCTGACTTTC.